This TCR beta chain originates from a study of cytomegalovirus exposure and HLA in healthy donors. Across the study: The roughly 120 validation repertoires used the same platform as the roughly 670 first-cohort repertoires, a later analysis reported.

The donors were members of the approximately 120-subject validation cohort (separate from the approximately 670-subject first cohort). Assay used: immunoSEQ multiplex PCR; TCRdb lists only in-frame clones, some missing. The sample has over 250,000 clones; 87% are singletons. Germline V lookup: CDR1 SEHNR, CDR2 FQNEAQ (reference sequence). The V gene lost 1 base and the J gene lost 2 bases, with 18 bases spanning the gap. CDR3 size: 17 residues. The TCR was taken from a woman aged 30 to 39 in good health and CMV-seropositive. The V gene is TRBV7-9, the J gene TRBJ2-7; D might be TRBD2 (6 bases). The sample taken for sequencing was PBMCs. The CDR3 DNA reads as TGTGCCAGCAGCTTAGTCCCATTAGTAGCGGAACCCTACGAGCAGTACTTC. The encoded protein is CASSLVPLVAEPYEQYF.